One sample yielded the 29 T cell receptor beta chains listed below, sequenced in a study of blood T cell repertoires in COVID-19. Measured with immunoSEQ multiplex PCR; TCRdb has only the in-frame clones, and not every one. In the table there are about 200,000 clones, approximately 87% of which are singletons. The sequenced sample consisted of peripheral blood. The receptor set was obtained from a woman between 70 and 85 years old with acute or convalescent COVID-19.

CDR3 in amino acids: CASSVSAISGNTIYF. The CDR3 DNA sequence: TGTGCCAGTAGTGTTTCAGCGATCTCTGGAAACACCATATATTTT. This chain links TRBV19 with TRBJ1-3; D uncertain. This CDR3 is 15 amino acids long. V lost 5 bases, J lost 0 bases, and 11 bases lay in between. CDR1 and CDR2 (germline): LNHDA, SQIVND (reference sequence).

This chain uses TRBV6-5 with TRBJ2-3; D not resolved. Germline V gene lookup returns CDR1 MNHEY and CDR2 SVGAGI. There are 14 residues in the CDR3. V was trimmed by 5 bases and J by 2 bases, leaving 11 bases between them. Here the CDR3 reads CASSLVGFTDTQYF. CDR3 nucleotide sequence: TGTGCCAGCAGTCTAGTCGGGTTCACAGATACGCAGTATTTT.

The V call is TRBV5-1, the J call TRBJ2-6, with D possibly matching TRBD2 (5 bases). The CDR3 consists of 16 residues. V was cut by 3 bases and J by 4 bases, with 14 bases left in between. Germline CDR1 SGHRS, CDR2 YFSETQ. The DNA for the CDR3 is TGCGCCAGCAGCTCGGGCCCCTCGGGAGGGGCCAACGTCCTGACTTTC. This sequence encodes CASSSGPSGGANVLTF.

This clone was seen just once. Here the CDR3 reads CASSSRGQGTQYF. CDR3 coding DNA: TGTGCCAGCAGCTCGAGGGGACAGGGTACCCAGTACTTC. V is TRBV7-7 and J is TRBJ2-5, with 9 bases matching TRBD1. After removal of 4 bases from V and 8 bases from J, the junction contained 5 bases not matched to a gene. The germline CDR1 and CDR2 sequences are SSHAT and FNYEAQ (reference sequence). The CDR3 is 13 residues long.

CDR3 DNA: TGCGCCAGCAGGGGGGAGGACAGGAATAATTCACCCCTCCACTTT. Its translation is CASRGEDRNNSPLHF. The rearrangement links TRBV10-2 to TRBJ1-6, with TRBD1 matching over 7 bases. Germline lookup yields CDR1 WSHSY and CDR2 SAAADI. Unmatched junction bases numbered 7, after V lost 6 bases and J lost 5 bases. The CDR3 has 15 amino acids.

This rearrangement joins TRBV6-6 to TRBJ2-5; possibly TRBD1 for D (7 bases). There are 14 residues in the CDR3. Germline loops: CDR1 MNHNY, CDR2 SVGAGI (reference sequence). V gave up 5 bases and J gave up 5 bases, with 15 bases separating them. The CDR3 loop is CASSPGGGWETQYF. CDR3 in DNA: TGTGCCAGCAGTCCCGGAGGGGGCTGGGAGACCCAGTACTTC.

This clone was found a few times. The V call is TRBV2, the J call TRBJ1-1, with no clear D. Germline loops: CDR1 SNHLY, CDR2 FYNNEI. The CDR3 totals 13 residues. Trimming pared 6 bases from V and 3 bases from J, leaving 11 bases between. The CDR3 bases are TGTGCCAGCAGCACGAGGGTCTACACTGAAGCTTTCTTT. This sequence encodes CASSTRVYTEAFF.

The rearrangement links TRBV7-2 to TRBJ2-1; D is possibly TRBD2 (6 bases). The CDR3 sequence is 16 residues long. From germline, CDR1 is SGHTA and CDR2 FQGNSA. V shed 0 bases and J shed 5 bases, with 14 bases lying between them. The CDR3 reads CASSLAGGTLHNEQFF. The CDR3 DNA is TGTGCCAGCAGCTTAGCCGGGGGAACTCTCCACAATGAGCAGTTCTTC.

The J gene is TRBJ1-2, the V gene TRBV5-4; 12 nucleotides line up with TRBD1. The CDR3 extends over 17 amino acids. From germline, CDR1 is SGHNT and CDR2 YYREEE (reference sequence). Losses at the gene ends were 4 bases for V and 4 bases for J; bases not matched to a gene: 11. The CDR3 sequence is CASSGGTGGAQGYGYTF. CDR3 nucleotides: TGTGCCAGCAGCGGCGGGACAGGGGGCGCCCAGGGCTATGGCTACACCTTC.

The CDR3 nucleotides read TGTGCTAGTGGGGCCGTCCAAGAGACCCAGTACTTC. This translates into CASGAVQETQYF. The J gene is TRBJ2-5, the V gene TRBV12-5; D not certain. Germline CDR1 is LGHNT and CDR2 is FRNRAP. The CDR3 is made up of 12 amino acids. Trimming stripped 6 bases from V and 1 base from J, with 6 bases between.

The chain carries TRBV27 and TRBJ2-6; 8 positions match TRBD1. The CDR3 totals 15 residues. Germline V gene data show CDR1 as MNHEY and CDR2 as SMNVEV (reference sequence). V lost 9 bases and J lost 4; bases outside the gene matches: 8. Written as DNA, the CDR3 is TGTGCCAGTGGGTGGACAGGGACAGGGGCCAACGTCCTGACTTTC. Its protein is CASGWTGTGANVLTF.

V and J are TRBV7-2 and TRBJ2-3, with unresolved D. The CDR3 sequence is 15 residues long. V shed 6 bases and J shed 0 bases, with 13 bases lying between them. Germline CDR1 SGHTA, CDR2 FQGNSA. The CDR3 protein is CASSSTGSSTDTQYF. CDR3 bases: TGTGCCAGCAGTTCGACTGGCTCTAGCACAGATACGCAGTATTTT.

This clone was picked up one time. The chain employs TRBV5-1 and TRBJ1-1; maybe TRBD1 (6 bases). CDR1 and CDR2 (germline): SGHRS, YFSETQ. This CDR3 is 15 amino acids long. The ends were cut back, 5 bases at V and 0 bases at J, with 14 bases in the middle. CDR3 in amino acids: CASSIPTGMNTEAFF. The CDR3 DNA reads TGCGCCAGCAGTATACCAACAGGGATGAACACTGAAGCTTTCTTT.

The rearrangement uses TRBV11-3 and TRBJ1-3; D unclear. The CDR3 runs 15 residues. The V gene's germline CDR1 is SGHNT and CDR2 YENEEA. V lost 3 bases and J 4 bases, leaving 13 bases between the germline ends. The CDR3 spells CASSLGGQGGNTIYF. DNA of the CDR3: TGTGCCAGCAGCTTGGGAGGGCAAGGAGGAAACACCATATATTTT. The full variable domain, completed using reference TRBV11-3 and TRBJ1-3, is EAGVVQSPRYKIIEKKQPVAFWCNPISGHNTLYWYLQNLGQGPELLIRYENEEAVDDSQLPKDRFSAERLKGVDSTLKIQPAELGDSAVYLCASSLGGQGGNTIYFGEGSWLTVV.

The chain links TRBV19 to TRBJ2-7, with TRBD2 matching over 10 bases. Germline-derived CDR1 and CDR2 are LNHDA and SQIVND (reference sequence). V dropped 6 bases and J dropped 2; count of bases not matched to a gene: 4. This CDR3 is 14 amino acids long. The CDR3 protein is CASSRTSGPYEQYF. The CDR3 coding sequence is TGTGCCAGTAGCCGGACTAGCGGACCCTACGAGCAGTACTTC.

The gene calls are TRBV3-1 (or the pseudogene TRBV3-2) and TRBJ1-2, with D possibly being TRBD1 (6 bases). V lost 2 bases, J lost 6 bases, and 10 bases lay in between. The CDR3 sequence is 13 residues long. CDR1 is LGHDT and CDR2 is YNNKEL in the germline V gene (reference sequence). The CDR3 coding sequence is TGTGCCAGCAGCCAATGGGCAGGGGATGGCTACACCTTC. Translated: CASSQWAGDGYTF.

This clone was seen only once. The chain carries TRBV6-5 and TRBJ1-1; 8 nucleotides agree with TRBD1. V lost 2 bases, J lost 4 bases, and 9 bases stayed unmatched. The CDR3 length is 16 residues. Germline V gene lookup returns CDR1 MNHEY and CDR2 SVGAGI. The CDR3 nucleotides are TGTGCCAGCAGTTACACCCTACAGGGGGGTGGCACTGAAGCTTTCTTT. Amino acids: CASSYTLQGGGTEAFF.

This clone was seen only a few times. V gene TRBV15 combines with J gene TRBJ1-3, with no clear D. The CDR3 sequence is 15 residues long. The V and J ends lost 8 bases and 1 base respectively, with 15 bases between them. Germline values: CDR1 LNHNV, CDR2 YYDKDF (reference sequence). The CDR3 nucleotides are TGTGCCACCTCAGGTCTCTTACAATCTGGAAACACCATATATTTT. Translation gives CATSGLLQSGNTIYF. Full variable domain (rest looked up from reference TRBV15 and TRBJ1-3): DAMVIQNPRYQVTQFGKPVTLSCSQTLNHNVMYWYQQKSSQAPKLLFHYYDKDFNNEADTPDNFQSRRPNTSFCFLDIRSPGLGDTAMYLCATSGLLQSGNTIYFGEGSWLTVV.

This rearrangement joins TRBV5-5 to TRBJ2-1, with 8 positions matching TRBD2. The ends lost 3 bases at V and 0 bases at J; junction bases unmatched: 2. CDR1 is SGHKS, CDR2 YYEKEE, per germline (reference sequence). CDR3 length: 15 residues. In DNA form, the CDR3 reads TGTGCCAGCAGCTCCCGGGAGGGCTCCTACAATGAGCAGTTCTTC. This codes for CASSSREGSYNEQFF.

This rearrangement joins TRBV2 to TRBJ1-2; TRBD1 might be the D (6 bases). The germline CDR1 and CDR2 sequences are SNHLY and FYNNEI. The CDR3 spans 12 residues. V was trimmed by 7 bases and J by 2 bases, leaving 8 bases between them. The CDR3 coding sequence is TGTGCCAGCATGGGGGCAAACTATGGCTACACCTTC. Translating gives CASMGANYGYTF.

The chain recombines TRBV5-6 with TRBJ1-2; no reliable D call. The CDR3 covers 14 residues. Germline-derived CDR1 and CDR2 are SGHDT and YYEEEE. The V end lost 4 bases, the J end lost 5 bases, and 15 bases lay between the germline ends. Here the CDR3 DNA reads TGTGCCAGCAGCCACGTCCAGGCTTTATATGGCTACACCTTC. This codes for CASSHVQALYGYTF.

The chain carries TRBV27 and TRBJ2-3; 7 positions match TRBD1. After removal of 5 bases from V and 1 base from J, the junction contained 9 bases not matched to a gene. Germline V gene sequence: CDR1 MNHEY, CDR2 SMNVEV (reference sequence). The CDR3 has 16 amino acids. CDR3: CASSVKQGFGTDTQYF. The CDR3 DNA sequence: TGTGCCAGCAGTGTCAAACAGGGGTTCGGCACAGATACGCAGTATTTT.

V is TRBV6-5 and J is TRBJ1-5; D gene uncertain. This CDR3 has 15 amino acids. Germline V gives CDR1 MNHEY, CDR2 SVGAGI. V lost 8 bases and J lost 3, with 17 bases in between. Here the CDR3 DNA reads TGTGCCAGCCCCCGTTTTGAGCCGGTCAATCAGCCCCAGCATTTT. It codes for CASPRFEPVNQPQHF.

In this sample, this clone turned up a few times. The chain uses TRBV29-1 and TRBJ1-2; no definite D call. V was trimmed by 6 bases and J by 6 bases, leaving 11 bases between them. The germline CDR1 and CDR2 sequences are SQVTM and ANQGSEA. The CDR3 sequence is 11 residues long. CDR3 protein: CSVEYDDGYTF. In DNA, the CDR3 is TGCAGCGTAGAGTACGATGATGGCTACACCTTC.

In nucleotides, the CDR3 is TGTGCCAGCAGGGCCGGGACTGACTCCTACAATGAGCAGTTCTTC. Translated: CASRAGTDSYNEQFF. The gene calls are TRBV5-4 and TRBJ2-1; possibly TRBD2 for D (6 bases). With 5 bases removed from V and 0 bases from J, the gap between germline ends came to 12 bases. Germline CDR1 is SGHNT and CDR2 is YYREEE (reference sequence). The CDR3 totals 15 residues. Based on the CDR3 plus reference TRBV5-4 and TRBJ2-1, the full variable domain is ETGVTQSPTHLIKTRGQQVTLRCSSQSGHNTVSWYQQALGQGPQFIFQYYREEENGRGNFPPRFSGLQFPNYSSELNVNALELDDSALYLCASRAGTDSYNEQFFGPGTRLTVL.

The V and J genes are TRBV29-1 and TRBJ2-1; the match to TRBD2 covers 8 bases. Losses at the gene ends were 4 bases for V and 9 bases for J; bases not matched to a gene: 8. The germline V gene encodes CDR1 SQVTM and CDR2 ANQGSEA. This CDR3 comprises 13 residues. This CDR3 reads CSVVGTSVGEQFF. CDR3 bases: TGCAGCGTTGTTGGGACTAGTGTTGGTGAGCAGTTCTTC.

The genes are TRBV7-7 and TRBJ2-5; D might be TRBD2 (5 bases). The length of the CDR3 is 15 residues. Germline V gene lookup returns CDR1 SSHAT and CDR2 FNYEAQ (reference sequence). Trimming pared 1 base from V and 4 bases from J, leaving 13 bases between. CDR3 protein: CASSLGGPSSETQYF. The DNA of the CDR3 is TGTGCCAGCAGCTTAGGCGGGCCTTCGTCAGAGACCCAGTACTTC.

The V gene is TRBV19, the J gene TRBJ2-5; 11 positions agree with TRBD1. Trimming removed 6 bases from V and 5 bases from J; junction bases left unmatched: 8. Germline lookup yields CDR1 LNHDA and CDR2 SQIVND (reference sequence). The CDR3 runs to 15 residues. CDR3: CASSRDRGRSETQYF. DNA for the CDR3: TGTGCCAGTAGCCGGGACAGGGGGAGGTCGGAGACCCAGTACTTC.

The chain combines TRBV7-6 with TRBJ2-5; 11 bases fit TRBD2. Germline loops: CDR1 SGHVS, CDR2 FNYEAQ. The CDR3 has 18 amino acids. With 4 bases clipped from V and 5 bases from J, the junction kept 15 bases outside the gene matches. CDR3 region: CASSSSLLAGVGFETQYF. The CDR3 coding sequence is TGTGCCAGCAGCTCCTCTTTACTAGCGGGAGTCGGTTTTGAGACCCAGTACTTC.